The source of this T cell receptor (beta chain) is a study of metastatic and nonmetastatic thyroid tumors. Study details: Repertoire data that came from the blood and tumor or nodule tissue of malignant and benign thyroid patients were compared. Broader study findings: Malignant thyroid tumors reportedly exceeded benign nodules significantly in TCR beta diversity, with the difference appearing in blood and tumor.

This clone was recorded many times. Its antigen remains unidentified. Trimming took off 5 bases at V and 1 base at J, with 14 bases between the two ends. In germline, CDR1 is SGHTA, CDR2 FQGTGA. The CDR3 has 15 amino acids. Methods used by the authors: The study's classifier, a distant-metastasis tool for papillary thyroid cancer, was built using CDR3 differences across clinicopathological groups. MiXCR reprocessed the PCR reads for TCRdb. The V and J calls were not made by the authors but by TCRdb's processing. The data contain roughly 19,000 clones, 22% of them singletons. Patients underwent thyroid surgery, and none had received any treatment before it.

The sequenced sample consisted of tumor tissue. The chain combines TRBV7-3 with TRBJ1-1; TRBD1 is a possible D gene (5 bases). The TCR was taken from a male donor with papillary thyroid cancer or a benign thyroid nodule (not recorded which). Some clones in this sample may be carry-over from other donors' samples. CDR3 sequence (DNA): TGTGCCAGCAGCATCTCGGGACGGCCGAACACTGAAGCTTTCTTT. It yields the protein CASSISGRPNTEAFF.